This TCR beta chain is drawn from a study of beta chain features in type 1 diabetes. Study-level points and caveats: Shorter TCRB CDR3s, moderately but significantly so, were found in Type 1 diabetes patients in all four CD4+ subsets.

What was sequenced were expressed TCRB transcripts, since all of the isolated RNA had been reverse transcribed. Some clones are missing from TCRdb's copy, which holds only in-frame ones; the method was immunoSEQ multiplex PCR. The profile shows some 48,000 clones, approximately 40% of them singletons. Trimming took 5 bases from V and 10 from J, leaving 12 bases between them. This CDR3 contains 12 residues. Germline assignment: CDR1 SGHAT and CDR2 FQNNGV. Points on this clone: Its cognate antigen is unknown.

The source material was stem cell memory CD4+ T cells from blood. The source is a man aged 25-40 years with type 1 diabetes. V usage is TRBV11-2 and J usage is TRBJ2-1; D gene uncertain. For the CDR3, the DNA is TGTGCCAGCAGCCCCGTTGGGCTAGAGCAGTTCTTC. Protein sequence: CASSPVGLEQFF.